The text below deals with one TCR beta chain. The CDR3 spans 14 residues. Germline V gene data show CDR1 as SEHNR and CDR2 as FQNEAQ (reference sequence). The record originates from a study of monozygotic twins with inflammatory bowel disease. TCRdb reanalyzed the 5' RACE reads, giving one entry per CDR3 protein sequence and no DNA. This repertoire includes around 370,000 distinct CDR3 sequences. The sequence derives from a human donor with ulcerative colitis or Crohn's disease, or a healthy co-twin of an affected twin (not recorded which). This rearrangement joins TRBV7-9 to TRBJ2-7; TCRdb proposes TRBD1, but this gene call is untestable without DNA. The material sequenced was blood. CDR3 sequence: CASQEGRDTYEQYF.